The next 14 T cell receptor beta chains were all read from a single sample in a study of identical twins. TCRdb ran MiXCR on the 5' RACE reads and lists one entry per CDR3 protein. The sample gives approximately 230,000 distinct CDR3 sequences, approximately 5.9% of which show up once; 14% to 15% is in the top ten. This sample was also put to use in a study of T cells expressing NK-cell markers.

Sample: CD8+ T cells sorted from blood. The receptors derive from a woman younger than 35 in good health.

Ten or more counts support this clonotype. This chain links TRBV7-9 with TRBJ1-5; D remains ambiguous. Trimming stripped 2 bases from V and 4 bases from J, with 3 bases between. The germline V gene has CDR1 SEHNR and CDR2 FQNEAQ (reference sequence). The CDR3 is 12 amino acids. This CDR3 is CASSLINQPQHF. The CDR3 coding sequence is TGTGCCAGCAGCTTAATAAATCAGCCCCAGCATTTT.

This clonotype was recorded at least ten times. V and J are TRBV20-1 and TRBJ2-1, with D possibly matching TRBD1 (5 bases). Germline CDR1 and CDR2: DFQATT and SNEGSKA (reference sequence). The CDR3 is 11 residues long. Trimming shortened V by 7 bases and J by 4 bases, and 8 bases separated the two germline ends. This chain's CDR3 is CSGQLYNEQFF. CDR3 nucleotide sequence: TGCAGTGGACAGCTATACAATGAGCAGTTCTTC.

There are a few counts of this clonotype. The V gene is TRBV10-3, the J gene TRBJ2-3, with TRBD1 matching over 10 bases. Germline CDR1 is ENHRY and CDR2 is SYGVKD. With V trimmed by 3 bases and J by 2 bases, 5 bases remained unmatched. The CDR3 is 16 amino acids. The CDR3 loop is CAISDPGTGDTDTQYF. For the CDR3, the DNA is TGTGCCATCAGTGACCCCGGGACAGGGGACACAGATACGCAGTATTTT.

Points on this clonotype: Just one base apart from a much larger clone, this may be a read error. This rearrangement joins TRBV12-3 or TRBV12-4 to TRBJ2-7; no reliable D call. With 6 bases removed from V and 3 bases from J, the gap between germline ends came to 9 bases. The length of the CDR3 is 12 residues. CDR3 loop: CASSMDLYEQYF. In nucleotides, the CDR3 is TGTGCCAGCAGCATGGACCTCTACGAGCAGTACTTC.

The table lists this clonotype with many counts. This chain joins TRBV5-1 and TRBJ2-1; TRBD1 or TRBD2 may be the D gene (7 bases each). Germline V gene sequence: CDR1 SGHRS, CDR2 YFSETQ. The germline V and J ends were trimmed by 4 bases and 8 bases, with 13 bases remaining between them. CDR3 length: 13 amino acids. Here the CDR3 DNA reads TGCGCCAGCAGCCTACAGGGGAGGGATGAGCAGTTCTTC. This gives the protein CASSLQGRDEQFF.

The V call is TRBV20-1, the J call TRBJ1-2, with D perhaps TRBD1 (5 bases). This CDR3 comprises 13 residues. V was clipped by 7 bases and J by 7 bases, with 19 bases between them. CDR1 DFQATT and CDR2 SNEGSKA come from the germline V gene (reference sequence). CDR3 in amino acids: CSVTGTFLGGYTF. The CDR3 DNA reads as TGCAGTGTCACCGGGACCTTCCTTGGTGGCTACACCTTC.

This clonotype was seen a few times. V gene TRBV5-6 combines with J gene TRBJ1-4; 7 nucleotides agree with TRBD1. The ends lost 4 bases at V and 12 bases at J; junction bases unmatched: 6. The CDR3 is 12 amino acids. Germline-derived CDR1 and CDR2 are SGHDT and YYEEEE. The CDR3 DNA reads TGTGCCAGCAGCCCCGGACAGGCGGAACTGTTTTTT. Its translation: CASSPGQAELFF. Filled out from reference TRBV5-6 and TRBJ1-4, the complete variable domain reads DAGVTQSPTHLIKTRGQQVTLRCSPKSGHDTVSWYQQALGQGPQFIFQYYEEEERQRGNFPDRFSGHQFPNYSSELNVNALLLGDSALYLCASSPGQAELFFGSGTQLSVL.

This clonotype has ten or more counts. The chain is built from TRBV29-1 and TRBJ1-2; the D is unclear. Per germline, CDR1 SQVTM and CDR2 ANQGSEA. The CDR3 loop spans 15 amino acids. V was clipped by 0 bases and J by 3 bases, with 14 bases between them. The CDR3 region is CSVEDRIDGDYGYTF. The CDR3 bases are TGCAGCGTTGAAGATCGAATAGATGGGGACTATGGCTACACCTTC.

The V gene is TRBV4-1, the J gene TRBJ2-3; no definite D call. The CDR3 is 13 amino acids. CDR1 and CDR2 from the germline V gene are MGHRA and YSYEKL. V shed 0 bases and J shed 5 bases, with 6 bases lying between them. CDR3 in DNA: TGCGCCAGCAGCCAAGATCCGCGAGATACGCAGTATTTT. Its protein is CASSQDPRDTQYF.

The CDR3 loop reads CAWSFGQDTQYF. In DNA, the CDR3 is TGTGCCTGGAGTTTCGGCCAAGATACGCAGTATTTT. The chain employs TRBV30 and TRBJ2-3; no reliable D call. Trimming removed 2 bases at V and 5 bases at J, with 8 bases between. CDR3 length: 12 amino acids. From germline, CDR1 is GTSNPN and CDR2 SVGIG (reference sequence).

This clonotype was seen more than once but under ten times. The V gene is TRBV11-2, the J gene TRBJ1-5; the match to TRBD1 covers 7 bases. The germline V gene encodes CDR1 SGHAT and CDR2 FQNNGV. V was clipped by 7 bases and J by 6 bases; unmatched bases: 15. The CDR3 sequence is 16 residues long. The CDR3 DNA follows: TGTGCCAGCACCGAAAACAGGGGCCGCTCCCGTCAGCCCCAGCATTTT. Translating gives CASTENRGRSRQPQHF.

Ten or more counts support this clonotype. This chain joins TRBV11-2 and TRBJ1-2; D uncertain. This CDR3 is 13 amino acids long. Germline CDR1 is SGHAT and CDR2 is FQNNGV. Deletions cut 6 bases from V and 5 bases from J, with 13 bases between. The CDR3: CASSPEVQYGYTF. CDR3 bases: TGTGCCAGCAGTCCCGAGGTCCAGTATGGCTACACCTTC.

This rearrangement joins TRBV27 to TRBJ2-3; 7 bases fit TRBD1. The germline V gene encodes CDR1 MNHEY and CDR2 SMNVEV (reference sequence). J was trimmed by 3 bases and V by 5 bases; bases with no gene match: 11. CDR3 length: 16 residues. CDR3 in amino acids: CASSPRQGFRTDTQYF. The CDR3 nucleotides read TGTGCCAGCAGTCCGAGACAGGGATTTCGGACAGATACGCAGTATTTT.

V gene TRBV7-7 combines with J gene TRBJ2-7; D is unclear. The CDR3 loop spans 14 amino acids. Per germline, CDR1 SSHAT and CDR2 FNYEAQ (reference sequence). Between the trimmed V and J ends, which lost 0 bases and 0 bases, there was a span of 6 bases. The CDR3 bases are TGTGCCAGCAGCTTAGCCTACAGCTCCTACGAGCAGTACTTC. As protein: CASSLAYSSYEQYF. Together with reference TRBV7-7 and TRBJ2-7, the CDR3 gives the full variable domain: GAGVSQSPRYKVTKRGQDVTLRCDPISSHATLYWYQQALGQGPEFLTYFNYEAQPDKSGLPSDRFSAERPEGSISTLTIQRTEQRDSAMYRCASSLAYSSYEQYFGPGTRLTVT.